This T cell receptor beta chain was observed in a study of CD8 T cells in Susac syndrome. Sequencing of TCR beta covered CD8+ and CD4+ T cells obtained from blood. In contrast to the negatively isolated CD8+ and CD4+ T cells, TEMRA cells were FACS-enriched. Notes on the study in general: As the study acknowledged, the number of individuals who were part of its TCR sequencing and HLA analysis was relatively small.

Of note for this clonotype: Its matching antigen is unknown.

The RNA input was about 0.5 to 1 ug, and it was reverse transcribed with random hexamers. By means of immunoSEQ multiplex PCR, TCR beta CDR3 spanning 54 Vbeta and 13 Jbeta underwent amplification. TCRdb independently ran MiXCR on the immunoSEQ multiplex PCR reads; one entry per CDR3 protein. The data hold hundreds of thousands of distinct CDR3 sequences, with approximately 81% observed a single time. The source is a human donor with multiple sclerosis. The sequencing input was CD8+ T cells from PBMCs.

The CDR3 region has the DNA TGTGCCAGCAGCATCGGGACTCCCTACGAGCAGTACTTC. As protein: CASSIGTPYEQYF. V gene TRBV9 combines with J gene TRBJ2-7; the D gene is possibly TRBD2 (6 bases). There are 13 residues in the CDR3. Germline loops: CDR1 SGDLS, CDR2 YYNGEE. Trimming removed 4 bases at V and 2 bases at J, with 10 bases between. Looking up the rest from reference TRBV9 and TRBJ2-7 gives the full variable domain: DSGVTQTPKHLITATGQRVTLRCSPRSGDLSVYWYQQSLDQGLQFLIQYYNGEERAKGNILERFSAQQFPDLHSELNLSSLELGDSALYFCASSIGTPYEQYFGPGTRLTVT.